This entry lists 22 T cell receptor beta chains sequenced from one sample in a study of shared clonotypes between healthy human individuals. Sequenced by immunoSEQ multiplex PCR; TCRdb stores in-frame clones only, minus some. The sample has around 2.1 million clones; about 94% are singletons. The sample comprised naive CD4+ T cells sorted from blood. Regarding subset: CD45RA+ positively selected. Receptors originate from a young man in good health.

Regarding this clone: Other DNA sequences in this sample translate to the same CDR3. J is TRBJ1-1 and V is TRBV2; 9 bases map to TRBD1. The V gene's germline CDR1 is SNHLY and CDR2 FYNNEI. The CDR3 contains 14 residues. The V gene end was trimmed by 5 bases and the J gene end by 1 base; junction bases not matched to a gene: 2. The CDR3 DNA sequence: TGTGCCAGCAGTCGGGGACAGGGGAACACTGAAGCTTTCTTT. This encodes CASSRGQGNTEAFF.

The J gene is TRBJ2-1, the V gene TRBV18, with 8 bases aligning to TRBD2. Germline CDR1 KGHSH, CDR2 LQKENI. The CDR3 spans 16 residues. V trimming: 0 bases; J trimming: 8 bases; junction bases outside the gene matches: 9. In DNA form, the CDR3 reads TGTGCCAGCTCACCACCCTCCGGGAGGGCGATTGATGAGCAGTTCTTC. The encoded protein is CASSPPSGRAIDEQFF.

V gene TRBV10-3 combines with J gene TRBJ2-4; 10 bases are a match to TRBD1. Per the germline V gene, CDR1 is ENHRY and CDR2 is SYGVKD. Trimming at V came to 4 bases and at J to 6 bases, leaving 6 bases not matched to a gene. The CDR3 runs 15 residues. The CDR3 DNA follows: TGTGCCATCAGTGCGGGACAGGGGATCACAAACATTCAGTACTTC. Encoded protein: CAISAGQGITNIQYF.

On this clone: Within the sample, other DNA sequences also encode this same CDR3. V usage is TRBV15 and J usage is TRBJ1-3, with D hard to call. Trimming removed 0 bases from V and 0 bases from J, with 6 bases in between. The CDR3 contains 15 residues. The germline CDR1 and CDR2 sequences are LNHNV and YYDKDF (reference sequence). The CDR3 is CATSREGFSGNTIYF. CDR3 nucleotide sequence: TGTGCCACCAGCAGAGAGGGTTTCTCTGGAAACACCATATATTTT.

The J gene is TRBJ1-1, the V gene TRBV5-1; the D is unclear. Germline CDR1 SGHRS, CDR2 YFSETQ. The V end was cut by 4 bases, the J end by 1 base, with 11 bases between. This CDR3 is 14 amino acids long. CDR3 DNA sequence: TGCGCCAGCAGCCGCTATCGTCCGAACACTGAAGCTTTCTTT. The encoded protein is CASSRYRPNTEAFF.

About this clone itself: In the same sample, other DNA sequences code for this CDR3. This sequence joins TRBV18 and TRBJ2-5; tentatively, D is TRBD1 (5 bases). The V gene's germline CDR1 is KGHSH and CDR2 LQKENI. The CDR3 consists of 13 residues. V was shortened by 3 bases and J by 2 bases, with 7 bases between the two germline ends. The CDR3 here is CASSPRTQETQYF. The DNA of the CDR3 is TGTGCCAGCTCACCGCGGACACAAGAGACCCAGTACTTC.

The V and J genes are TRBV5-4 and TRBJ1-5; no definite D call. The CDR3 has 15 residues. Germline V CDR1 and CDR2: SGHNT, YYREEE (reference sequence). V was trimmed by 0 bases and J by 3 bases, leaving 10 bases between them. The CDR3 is CASSLGGSLNQPQHF. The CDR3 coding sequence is TGTGCCAGCAGCTTGGGAGGGTCGCTCAATCAGCCCCAGCATTTT.

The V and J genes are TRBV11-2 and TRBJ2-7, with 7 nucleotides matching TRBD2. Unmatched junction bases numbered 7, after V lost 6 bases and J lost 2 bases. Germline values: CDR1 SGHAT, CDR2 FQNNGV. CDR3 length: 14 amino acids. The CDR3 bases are TGTGCCAGCAGAGGCGGGGGAGGGCCCTACGAGCAGTACTTC. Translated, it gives CASRGGGGPYEQYF.

The CDR3 loop reads CASSFPTGTRYGYTF. CDR3 nucleotide sequence: TGTGCCAGCAGTTTCCCGACAGGGACTAGGTATGGCTACACCTTC. The chain has TRBV28 and TRBJ1-2; TRBD1 matches at 7 bases. The CDR3 contains 15 residues. Germline V gene lookup returns CDR1 MDHEN and CDR2 SYDVKM. After removal of 3 bases from V and 5 bases from J, the junction contained 9 bases not matched to a gene.

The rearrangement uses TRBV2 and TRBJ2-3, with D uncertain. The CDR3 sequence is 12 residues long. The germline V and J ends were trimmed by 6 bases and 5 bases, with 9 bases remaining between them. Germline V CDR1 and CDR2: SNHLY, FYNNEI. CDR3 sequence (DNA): TGTGCCAGCAGACGATTGGGAGATACGCAGTATTTT. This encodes CASRRLGDTQYF.

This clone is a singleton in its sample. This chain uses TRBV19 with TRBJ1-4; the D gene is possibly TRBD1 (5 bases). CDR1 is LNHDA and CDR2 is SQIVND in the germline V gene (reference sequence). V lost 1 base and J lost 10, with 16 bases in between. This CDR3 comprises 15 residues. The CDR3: CASSIGETAAGKLFF. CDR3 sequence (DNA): TGTGCCAGTAGTATAGGGGAGACAGCAGCAGGAAAACTGTTTTTT.

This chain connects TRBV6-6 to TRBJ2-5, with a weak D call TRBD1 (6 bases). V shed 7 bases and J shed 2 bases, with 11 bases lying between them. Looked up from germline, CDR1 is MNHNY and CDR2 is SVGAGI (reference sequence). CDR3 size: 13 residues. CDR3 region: CASNGGEQETQYF. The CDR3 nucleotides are TGTGCCAGCAATGGGGGCGAACAAGAGACCCAGTACTTC.

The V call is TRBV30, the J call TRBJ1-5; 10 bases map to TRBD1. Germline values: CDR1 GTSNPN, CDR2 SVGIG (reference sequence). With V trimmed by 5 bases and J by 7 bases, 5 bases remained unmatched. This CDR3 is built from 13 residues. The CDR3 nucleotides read TGTGCCTGGGGGACAGGGGCTTTGCAGCCCCAGCATTTT. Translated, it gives CAWGTGALQPQHF. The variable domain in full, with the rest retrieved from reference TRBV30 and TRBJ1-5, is SQTIHQWPATLVQPVGSPLSLECTVEGTSNPNLYWYRQAAGRGLQLLFYSVGIGQISSEVPQNLSASRPQDRQFILSSKKLLLSDSGFYLCAWGTGALQPQHFGDGTRLSIL.

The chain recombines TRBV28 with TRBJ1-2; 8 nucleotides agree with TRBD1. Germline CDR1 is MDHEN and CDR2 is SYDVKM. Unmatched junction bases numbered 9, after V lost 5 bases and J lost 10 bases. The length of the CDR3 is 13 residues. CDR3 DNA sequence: TGTGCCAGCAGTCAGGACAGGGCTTTAGACTACACCTTC. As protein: CASSQDRALDYTF.

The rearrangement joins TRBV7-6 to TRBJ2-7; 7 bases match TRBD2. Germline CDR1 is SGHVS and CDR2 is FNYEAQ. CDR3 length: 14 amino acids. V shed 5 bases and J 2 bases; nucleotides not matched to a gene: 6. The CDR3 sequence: CASSERDGPYEQYF. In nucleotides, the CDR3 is TGTGCCAGCAGCGAGCGGGACGGTCCCTACGAGCAGTACTTC.

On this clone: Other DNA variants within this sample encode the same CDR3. CDR3 in amino acids: CASSVDFYEQYF. CDR3 nucleotides: TGTGCCAGCTCGGTAGATTTCTACGAGCAGTACTTC. This chain joins TRBV7-2 and TRBJ2-7; D is unclear. Between the trimmed V and J ends, which lost 8 bases and 3 bases, there was a span of 11 bases. In germline, CDR1 is SGHTA, CDR2 FQGNSA. The CDR3 length is 12 residues.

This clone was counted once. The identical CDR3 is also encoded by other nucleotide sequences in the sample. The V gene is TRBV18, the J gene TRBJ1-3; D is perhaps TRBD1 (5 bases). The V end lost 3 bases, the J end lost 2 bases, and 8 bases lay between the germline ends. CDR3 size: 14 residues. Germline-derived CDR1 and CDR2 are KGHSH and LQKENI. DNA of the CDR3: TGTGCCAGCTCACCGCAGGGAACTGGAAACACCATATATTTT. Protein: CASSPQGTGNTIYF. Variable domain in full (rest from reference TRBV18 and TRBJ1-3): NAGVMQNPRHLVRRRGQEARLRCSPMKGHSHVYWYRQLPEEGLKFMVYLQKENIIDESGMPKERFSAEFPKEGPSILRIQQVVRGDSAAYFCASSPQGTGNTIYFGEGSWLTVV.

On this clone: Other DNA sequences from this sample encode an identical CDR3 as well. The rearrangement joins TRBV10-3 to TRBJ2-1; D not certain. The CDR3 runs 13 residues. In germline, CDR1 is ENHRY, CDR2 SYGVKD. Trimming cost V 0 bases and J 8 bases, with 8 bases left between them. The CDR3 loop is CAISESGFHEQFF. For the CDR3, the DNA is TGTGCCATCAGTGAGTCAGGGTTCCATGAGCAGTTCTTC.

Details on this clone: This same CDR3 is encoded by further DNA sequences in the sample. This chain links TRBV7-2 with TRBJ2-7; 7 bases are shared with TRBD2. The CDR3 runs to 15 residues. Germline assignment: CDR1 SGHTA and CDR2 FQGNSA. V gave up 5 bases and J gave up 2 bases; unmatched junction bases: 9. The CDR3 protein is CASSPGRGSTYEQYF. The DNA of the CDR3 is TGTGCCAGCAGCCCGGGGCGGGGGTCAACCTACGAGCAGTACTTC.

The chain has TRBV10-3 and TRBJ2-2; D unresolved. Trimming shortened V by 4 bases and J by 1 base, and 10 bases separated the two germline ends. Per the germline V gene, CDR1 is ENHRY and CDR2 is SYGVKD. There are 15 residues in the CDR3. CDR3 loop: CAISGPSENTGELFF. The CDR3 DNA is TGTGCCATCAGTGGCCCAAGTGAGAACACCGGGGAGCTGTTTTTT.

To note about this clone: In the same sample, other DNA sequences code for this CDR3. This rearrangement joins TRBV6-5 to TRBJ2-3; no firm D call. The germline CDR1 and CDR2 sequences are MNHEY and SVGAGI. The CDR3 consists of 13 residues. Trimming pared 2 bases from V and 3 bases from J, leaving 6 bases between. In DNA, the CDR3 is TGTGCCAGCAGTTACCGCAGGACAGATACGCAGTATTTT. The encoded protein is CASSYRRTDTQYF.

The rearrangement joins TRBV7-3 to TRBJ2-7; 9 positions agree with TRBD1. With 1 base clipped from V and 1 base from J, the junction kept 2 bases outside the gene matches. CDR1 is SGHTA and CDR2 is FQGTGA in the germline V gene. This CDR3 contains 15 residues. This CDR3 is CASSLRGQGSYEQYF. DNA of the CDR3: TGTGCCAGCAGCTTAAGGGGACAGGGTTCCTACGAGCAGTACTTC.